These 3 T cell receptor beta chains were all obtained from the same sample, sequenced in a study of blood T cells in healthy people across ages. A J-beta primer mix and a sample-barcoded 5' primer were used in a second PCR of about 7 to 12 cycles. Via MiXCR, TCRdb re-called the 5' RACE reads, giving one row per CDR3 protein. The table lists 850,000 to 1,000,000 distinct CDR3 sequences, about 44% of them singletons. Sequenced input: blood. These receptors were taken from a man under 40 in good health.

The CDR3 loop reads CASSLSVPREYF. The CDR3 DNA reads as TGTGCCAGCAGCTTATCAGTTCCGAGGGAGTACTTC. The chain couples TRBV11-2 to TRBJ2-4; TRBD2 is a possible D gene (5 bases). The CDR3 is 12 residues long. Trimming cost V 2 bases and J 14 bases, with 13 bases left between them. CDR1 and CDR2 (germline): SGHAT, FQNNGV.

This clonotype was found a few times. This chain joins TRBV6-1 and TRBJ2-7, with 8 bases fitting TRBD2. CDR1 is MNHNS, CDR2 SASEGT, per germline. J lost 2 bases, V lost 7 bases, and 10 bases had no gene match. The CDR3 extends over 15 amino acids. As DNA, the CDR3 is TGTGCCAGCATAAGATCGGGAGGGATTGCCTACGAGCAGTACTTC. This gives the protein CASIRSGGIAYEQYF.

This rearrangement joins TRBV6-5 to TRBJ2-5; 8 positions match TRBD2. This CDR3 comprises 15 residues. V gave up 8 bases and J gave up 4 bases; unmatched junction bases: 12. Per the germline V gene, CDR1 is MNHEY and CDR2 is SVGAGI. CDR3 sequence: CASSINGGAVETQYF. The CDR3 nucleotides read TGTGCCAGCTCCATAAACGGGGGGGCTGTAGAGACCCAGTACTTC.